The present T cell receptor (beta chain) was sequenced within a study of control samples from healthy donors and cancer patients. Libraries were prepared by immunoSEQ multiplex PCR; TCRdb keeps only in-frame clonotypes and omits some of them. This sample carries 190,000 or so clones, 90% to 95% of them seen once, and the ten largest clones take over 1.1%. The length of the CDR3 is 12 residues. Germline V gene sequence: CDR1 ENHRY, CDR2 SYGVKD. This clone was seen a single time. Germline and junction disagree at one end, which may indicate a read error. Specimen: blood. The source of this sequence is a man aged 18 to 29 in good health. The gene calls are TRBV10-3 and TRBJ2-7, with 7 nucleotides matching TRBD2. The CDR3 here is CAISEMLSGASF. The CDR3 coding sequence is TGTGCCATCAGTGAAATGTTGAGCGGGGCCTCTTTC.